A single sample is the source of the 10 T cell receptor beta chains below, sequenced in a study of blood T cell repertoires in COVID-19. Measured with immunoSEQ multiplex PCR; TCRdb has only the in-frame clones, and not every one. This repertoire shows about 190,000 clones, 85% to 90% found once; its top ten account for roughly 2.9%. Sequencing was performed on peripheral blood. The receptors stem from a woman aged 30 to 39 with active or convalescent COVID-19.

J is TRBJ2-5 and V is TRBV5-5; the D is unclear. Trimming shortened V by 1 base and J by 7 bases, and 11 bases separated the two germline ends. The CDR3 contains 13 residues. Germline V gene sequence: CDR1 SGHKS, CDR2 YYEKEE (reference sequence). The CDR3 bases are TGTGCCAGCAGCTTGCCGGGTGAGATGACCCAGTACTTC. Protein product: CASSLPGEMTQYF. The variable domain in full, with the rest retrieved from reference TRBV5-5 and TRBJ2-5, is DAGVTQSPTHLIKTRGQQVTLRCSPISGHKSVSWYQQVLGQGPQFIFQYYEKEERGRGNFPDRFSARQFPNYSSELNVNALLLGDSALYLCASSLPGEMTQYFGPGTRLLVL.

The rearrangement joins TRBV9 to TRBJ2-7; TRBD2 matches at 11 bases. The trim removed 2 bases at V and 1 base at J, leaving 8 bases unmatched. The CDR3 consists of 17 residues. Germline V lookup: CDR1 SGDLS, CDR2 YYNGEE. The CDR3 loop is CASSVGLAGGASYEQYF. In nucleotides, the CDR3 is TGTGCCAGCAGCGTTGGCCTAGCGGGGGGCGCTTCCTACGAGCAGTACTTC. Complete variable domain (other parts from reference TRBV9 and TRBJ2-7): DSGVTQTPKHLITATGQRVTLRCSPRSGDLSVYWYQQSLDQGLQFLIQYYNGEERAKGNILERFSAQQFPDLHSELNLSSLELGDSALYFCASSVGLAGGASYEQYFGPGTRLTVT.

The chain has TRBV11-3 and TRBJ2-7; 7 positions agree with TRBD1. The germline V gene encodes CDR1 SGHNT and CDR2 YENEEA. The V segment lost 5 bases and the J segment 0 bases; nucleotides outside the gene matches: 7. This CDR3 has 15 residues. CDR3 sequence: CASSGRQGSSYEQYF. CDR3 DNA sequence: TGTGCCAGCAGCGGCAGACAGGGAAGCTCCTACGAGCAGTACTTC.

CDR3 in amino acids: CASSSLVRETQYF. The CDR3 coding sequence is TGTGCCAGCAGCTCCCTGGTGAGGGAGACCCAGTACTTC. The rearrangement links TRBV11-3 to TRBJ2-5; no reliable D call. CDR1 and CDR2 from the germline V gene are SGHNT and YENEEA. Trimming left V 4 bases short and J 5 bases short, with 11 bases between. This CDR3 has 13 amino acids.

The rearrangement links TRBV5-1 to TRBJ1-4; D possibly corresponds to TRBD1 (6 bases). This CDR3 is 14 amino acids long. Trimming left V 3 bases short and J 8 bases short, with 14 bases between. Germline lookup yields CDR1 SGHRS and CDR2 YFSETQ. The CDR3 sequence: CASSSEPGQEKLFF. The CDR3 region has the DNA TGCGCCAGCAGCTCAGAACCGGGACAAGAAAAACTGTTTTTT.

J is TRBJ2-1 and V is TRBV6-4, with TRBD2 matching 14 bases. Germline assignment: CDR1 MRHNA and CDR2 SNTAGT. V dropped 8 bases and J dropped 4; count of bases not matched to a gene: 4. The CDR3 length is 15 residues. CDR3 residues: CASRGTSGSYNEQFF. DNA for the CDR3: TGTGCCAGCCGAGGGACTAGCGGGAGTTACAATGAGCAGTTCTTC.

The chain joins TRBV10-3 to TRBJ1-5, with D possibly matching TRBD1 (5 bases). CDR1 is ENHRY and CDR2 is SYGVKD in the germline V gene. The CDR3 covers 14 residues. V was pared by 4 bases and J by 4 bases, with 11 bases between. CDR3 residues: CAISGLGENQPQHF. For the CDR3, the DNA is TGTGCCATCAGTGGGTTAGGGGAAAATCAGCCCCAGCATTTT.

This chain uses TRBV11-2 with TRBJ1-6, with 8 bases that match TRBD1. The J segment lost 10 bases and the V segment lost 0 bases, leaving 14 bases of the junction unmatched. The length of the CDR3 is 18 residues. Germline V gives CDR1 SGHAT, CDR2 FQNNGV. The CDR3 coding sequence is TGTGCCAGCAGCTTAGACGGGGTTGGCAGGGGGCATTTCTCACCCCTCCACTTT. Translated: CASSLDGVGRGHFSPLHF.

The CDR3 bases are TGTGCCAGCAGCTCCCGACTAGCGGATTACAATGAGCAGTTCTTC. It encodes CASSSRLADYNEQFF. This chain links TRBV5-6 with TRBJ2-1, with 9 bases identical to TRBD2. CDR1 and CDR2 from the germline V gene are SGHDT and YYEEEE. This CDR3 has 15 amino acids. V was clipped by 3 bases and J by 4 bases; unmatched bases: 5.

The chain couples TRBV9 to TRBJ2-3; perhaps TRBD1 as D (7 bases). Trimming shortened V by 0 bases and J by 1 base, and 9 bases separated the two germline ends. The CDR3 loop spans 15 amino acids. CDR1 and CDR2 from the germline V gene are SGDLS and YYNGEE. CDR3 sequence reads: CASSVGGTGTDTQYF. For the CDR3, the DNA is TGTGCCAGCAGCGTAGGCGGGACAGGCACAGATACGCAGTATTTT.